A selection of T cell receptor beta chains follows, all from one sample in a study of monozygotic twins with cystic fibrosis. Some clones are missing from TCRdb's copy, which holds only in-frame ones; the method was immunoSEQ multiplex PCR. The profile shows about 14,000 clones, 80% to 90% of them singletons. The specimen sequenced was blood. The source is a boy younger than 18 with cystic fibrosis. CDR3s include the opening cysteine and the closing phenylalanine or tryptophan. A D gene is named only where the DNA matches it firmly. Clone size is given for some rows only: seen once, a few or many times, or a class if the clone is expanded.

abundance	v_gene	d_gene	j_gene	CDR3aa	CDR3nt
-	TRBV4-2	TRBD1	TRBJ2-5	CASSHRTGTGGSETQYF	TGTGCCAGCAGCCACCGAACCGGGACAGGGGGCTCGGAGACCCAGTACTTC
few	TRBV6-1	TRBD1	TRBJ1-5	CASQGQGPNQPQHF	TGTGCCAGCCAGGGACAGGGACCAAATCAGCCCCAGCATTTT
-	TRBV18	-	TRBJ1-4	CASSLAANEKLFF	TGTGCCAGCTCTTTGGCGGCTAATGAAAAACTGTTTTTT
-	TRBV5-1	TRBD2	TRBJ2-3	CASSLVAGYADTQYF	TGCGCCAGCAGCTTGGTAGCGGGTTACGCAGATACGCAGTATTTT
once	TRBV4-1	-	TRBJ1-2	CASSQEVTGLAGYTF	TGCGCCAGCAGCCAAGAGGTTACAGGGCTTGCTGGCTACACCTTC
-	TRBV5-8	-	TRBJ1-5	CASSYPGSYQPQHF	TGTGCCAGCAGCTACCCGGGGAGCTATCAGCCCCAGCATTTT
-	TRBV5-6	-	TRBJ2-7	CASSFADRTYEQYF	TGTGCCAGCAGTTTCGCGGACAGAACCTACGAGCAGTACTTC
-	TRBV5-1	-	TRBJ1-1	CASSFRRGDTEAFF	TGCGCCAGCAGTTTCAGAAGGGGCGACACTGAAGCTTTCTTT
-	TRBV7-2	TRBD2	TRBJ2-2	CASSPDGLAGVLSAGELFF	TGTGCCAGCAGCCCAGACGGACTAGCGGGAGTCTTGAGCGCCGGGGAGCTGTTTTTT
few	TRBV7-9	TRBD1	TRBJ2-1	CASSFVGQGRGEQFF	TGTGCCAGCAGTTTTGTTGGACAGGGCCGGGGGGAGCAGTTCTTC
-	TRBV2	-	TRBJ2-1	CATQVGSYNEQFF	TGTGCCACCCAGGTAGGGTCGTACAATGAGCAGTTCTTC
few	TRBV18	-	TRBJ1-2	CASSPRELDGYTF	TGTGCCAGCTCACCACGGGAGTTGGATGGCTACACCTTC
-	TRBV30	-	TRBJ1-2	CAWGRLGGAYGYTF	TGTGCCTGGGGTAGACTAGGGGGGGCCTATGGCTACACCTTC
-	TRBV5-1	-	TRBJ2-5	CASSLTLPQETQYF	TGCGCCAGCAGCTTGACCCTACCCCAAGAGACCCAGTACTTC
-	TRBV28	-	TRBJ1-1	CARGGGQLNTEAFF	TGTGCCAGGGGGGGCGGGCAACTGAACACTGAAGCTTTCTTT
-	TRBV9	-	TRBJ2-2	CASSVSTVDTGELFF	TGTGCCAGCAGCGTCTCGACAGTTGACACCGGGGAGCTGTTTTTT
-	TRBV5-1	TRBD2	TRBJ2-1	CASSLGRTRYGDEQFF	TGCGCCAGCAGCTTGGGGCGGACTAGGTATGGGGATGAGCAGTTCTTC
-	TRBV11-2	-	TRBJ1-1	CASSLGGREAFF	TGTGCCAGCAGCTTAGGAGGGAGAGAAGCTTTCTTT
-	TRBV5-6	-	TRBJ2-7	CASSFRQDPYEQYF	TGTGCCAGCAGCTTTCGACAGGATCCCTACGAGCAGTACTTC
-	TRBV5-1	-	TRBJ2-2	CASSLVAGRTGELFF	TGCGCCAGCAGCTTGGTTGCGGGGAGAACCGGGGAGCTGTTTTTT
-	TRBV27	-	TRBJ1-5	CASSFGQGNQPQHF	TGTGCCAGCAGTTTCGGCCAGGGGAATCAGCCCCAGCATTTT
once	TRBV5-5	-	TRBJ1-5	CASSLGGTFLSNQPQHF	TGTGCCAGCAGCTTGGGAGGGACATTCCTTAGCAATCAGCCCCAGCATTTT
-	TRBV27	TRBD2	TRBJ2-7	CASSPRTSEAYEQYF	TGTGCCAGCAGTCCTCGGACTAGCGAGGCTTACGAGCAGTACTTC
-	TRBV28	-	TRBJ1-1	CASSLLITEAFF	TGTGCCAGCAGTTTATTGATCACTGAAGCTTTCTTT
-	TRBV19	-	TRBJ1-1	CASSIAPQGDAFF	TGTGCCAGTAGTATAGCGCCCCAGGGTGATGCTTTCTTT
-	TRBV5-1	-	TRBJ2-7	CASSPTGTLYEQYF	TGCGCCAGCAGCCCCACCGGGACTCTCTACGAGCAGTACTTC
-	TRBV10-3	-	TRBJ1-6	CAISGIDRRYSPLHF	TGTGCCATCAGTGGAATTGATAGGCGATATTCACCCCTCCACTTT
once	TRBV5-1	-	TRBJ2-3	CASSLELNTDTQYF	TGCGCCAGCAGCTTGGAGTTAAACACAGATACGCAGTATTTT
-	TRBV7-3	-	TRBJ1-1	CASSSTRSVEAFF	TGTGCCAGCAGCTCTACCCGGTCAGTAGAAGCTTTCTTT
-	TRBV6-1	-	TRBJ1-2	CASTAVWRNYGYTF	TGTGCCAGCACTGCTGTCTGGCGAAACTATGGCTACACCTTC
-	TRBV6-5	-	TRBJ2-7	CASRARDSFGEQYF	TGTGCCAGCAGAGCCCGGGACTCGTTTGGAGAGCAGTACTTC
-	TRBV2	-	TRBJ1-1	CASRTANTEAFF	TGTGCCAGCAGGACAGCGAACACTGAAGCTTTCTTT
few	TRBV18	-	TRBJ1-1	CASSPRGKMGMNTEAFF	TGTGCCAGCTCACCAAGAGGGAAGATGGGCATGAACACTGAAGCTTTCTTT
-	TRBV30	-	TRBJ2-7	CAWSWGSREQYF	TGTGCCTGGAGTTGGGGCAGCCGCGAGCAGTACTTC
few	TRBV9	TRBD2	TRBJ2-2	CASSEGTSGGGELFF	TGTGCCAGCAGCGAGGGGACTAGCGGAGGCGGGGAGCTGTTTTTT
-	TRBV4-1	TRBD1	TRBJ1-5	CASSQEVGQRKNQPQHF	TGCGCCAGCAGCCAAGAGGTGGGACAGAGAAAAAATCAGCCCCAGCATTTT
-	TRBV6-4	-	TRBJ2-1	CASSELSEQFF	TGTGCCAGCAGTGAGTTATCCGAGCAGTTCTTC
-	TRBV28	TRBD1	TRBJ2-5	CASSPRTGKVEETQYF	TGTGCCAGCAGTCCCCGGACAGGGAAGGTGGAAGAGACCCAGTACTTC
once	TRBV27	-	TRBJ2-7	CASRLQTGEGYEQYF	TGTGCCAGCAGACTTCAGACAGGGGAGGGCTACGAGCAGTACTTC
-	TRBV5-1	-	TRBJ2-5	CASSLDGMGLGETQYF	TGCGCCAGCAGCTTGGACGGGATGGGGCTGGGAGAGACCCAGTACTTC
once	TRBV5-6	-	TRBJ1-4	CASSWYGRTTNEKLFF	TGTGCCAGCAGCTGGTACGGACGGACAACTAATGAAAAACTGTTTTTT